The 27 T cell receptor beta chains given below trace back to one sample, sequenced in a study of cytotoxic CD8 clonotypes in ibrutinib-treated CLL. Here immunoSEQ multiplex PCR was the method, and the copy in TCRdb shows in-frame clones only, minus some. The repertoire holds about 300,000 clones, around 76% seen once, with about 5.3% in the top ten. This specimen was PBMCs, taken at disease progression, from a patient treated with ibrutinib. Every receptor here comes from a human donor with chronic lymphocytic leukemia.

This clone has a handful of counts. This CDR3 is also generated by other DNA sequences in the sample. J is TRBJ1-2 and V is TRBV27, with D possibly being TRBD1 (6 bases). Germline assignment: CDR1 MNHEY and CDR2 SMNVEV (reference sequence). There are 13 residues in the CDR3. The V and J ends lost 2 bases and 8 bases respectively, with 12 bases between them. CDR3 coding DNA: TGTGCCAGCAGTTTAAACAGGGCGTACGGCTACACCTTC. This sequence encodes CASSLNRAYGYTF.

This clone has only a few counts. The V gene is TRBV5-1, the J gene TRBJ2-2, with D possibly being TRBD2 (6 bases). The germline V gene has CDR1 SGHRS and CDR2 YFSETQ. Trimming took off 4 bases at V and 4 bases at J, with 11 bases between the two ends. This CDR3 spans 14 amino acids. The CDR3 DNA reads as TGCGCCAGCAGCAAGACCGGGAGCACCGGGGAGCTGTTTTTT. Translated, it gives CASSKTGSTGELFF.

The chain is built from TRBV29-1 and TRBJ1-2; possibly TRBD1 for D (5 bases). The CDR3 runs to 13 residues. Germline CDR1 reads SQVTM; CDR2 reads ANQGSEA. With 0 bases removed from V and 7 bases from J, the gap between germline ends came to 12 bases. The CDR3 protein is CSVEDPGYGGYTF. CDR3 sequence (DNA): TGCAGCGTTGAAGATCCAGGGTATGGTGGCTACACCTTC.

The chain couples TRBV18 to TRBJ2-4, with TRBD2 as a possible D gene (5 bases). The CDR3 extends over 13 amino acids. The germline gives CDR1 KGHSH, CDR2 LQKENI. The germline V and J ends were trimmed by 2 bases and 4 bases, with 6 bases remaining between them. The CDR3, as DNA: TGTGCCAGCTCACCAAGGGAGAAAAACATTCAGTACTTC. Protein sequence: CASSPREKNIQYF.

The chain employs TRBV6-1 and TRBJ1-1; the D is unclear. Trimming stripped 3 bases from V and 1 base from J, with 12 bases between. Looked up from germline, CDR1 is MNHNS and CDR2 is SASEGT. The CDR3 consists of 15 residues. CDR3 DNA sequence: TGTGCCAGCAGTGACTATGGGCTTGCGAACACTGAAGCTTTCTTT. Encoded protein: CASSDYGLANTEAFF.

V and J are TRBV28 and TRBJ1-1; 9 positions match TRBD1. Germline lookup yields CDR1 MDHEN and CDR2 SYDVKM. With V trimmed by 3 bases and J by 1 base, 6 bases remained unmatched. The CDR3 has 16 amino acids. The CDR3 region has the DNA TGTGCCAGCAGTTTCGGTGGGACAGGGTCGAACACTGAAGCTTTCTTT. Its translation: CASSFGGTGSNTEAFF.

In its sample, this clone was seen a few times. J is TRBJ2-1 and V is TRBV4-1; D might be TRBD2 (6 bases). V lost 3 bases to trimming and J lost 0 bases, with 9 bases between them. The CDR3 sequence is 15 residues long. Per the germline V gene, CDR1 is MGHRA and CDR2 is YSYEKL. CDR3 DNA sequence: TGCGCCAGCAGCCATGGAGGGAGCTCCTACAATGAGCAGTTCTTC. Its translation: CASSHGGSSYNEQFF.

The sample holds one count of this clone. This chain connects TRBV6-5 to TRBJ2-7, with 9 bases matching TRBD1. The germline CDR1 and CDR2 sequences are MNHEY and SVGAGI. V lost 7 bases, J lost 1 base, and 2 bases stayed unmatched. This CDR3 contains 13 residues. Here the CDR3 reads CASKGTGSYEQYF. DNA for the CDR3: TGTGCCAGCAAGGGGACAGGGTCCTACGAGCAGTACTTC.

V and J are TRBV6-1 and TRBJ1-6, with D possibly being TRBD1 (6 bases). Germline V gene lookup returns CDR1 MNHNS and CDR2 SASEGT. The V end lost 6 bases, the J end lost 10 bases, and 13 bases lay between the germline ends. The CDR3 totals 13 residues. In DNA, the CDR3 is TGTGCCAGCAGGTTAAGGGGACAATCACCCCTCCACTTT. This translates into CASRLRGQSPLHF.

The rearrangement joins TRBV4-2 to TRBJ2-3, with a tentative D call TRBD1 (6 bases). The CDR3 covers 18 residues. Germline-derived CDR1 and CDR2 are LGHNA and YNFKEQ. Between the trimmed V and J ends, which lost 3 bases and 0 bases, there was a span of 19 bases. CDR3 residues: CASSHPLKTGLSTDTQYF. Written as DNA, the CDR3 is TGTGCCAGCAGCCACCCACTCAAGACAGGCTTGAGCACAGATACGCAGTATTTT.

On this clone itself: This specimen includes other DNA sequences encoding the same CDR3. This chain joins TRBV9 and TRBJ2-7; tentative D call: TRBD1 (5 bases). This CDR3 is built from 14 residues. The germline V gene encodes CDR1 SGDLS and CDR2 YYNGEE. Deletions cut 2 bases from V and 2 bases from J, with 11 bases between. The CDR3 sequence is CASSVSDKAYEQYF. DNA for the CDR3: TGTGCCAGCAGCGTTTCGGACAAAGCCTACGAGCAGTACTTC.

This clone was observed a few times. The CDR3 is CASSARSGDKANIQYF. The CDR3 coding sequence is TGTGCCAGCAGTGCCCGGAGTGGGGACAAGGCCAACATTCAGTACTTC. The chain combines TRBV2 with TRBJ2-4, with a tentative D call TRBD1 (6 bases). The CDR3 extends over 16 amino acids. Germline V gene sequence: CDR1 SNHLY, CDR2 FYNNEI. V was pared by 4 bases and J by 7 bases, with 20 bases between. The full variable domain, rest sourced from reference TRBV2 and TRBJ2-4, is EPEVTQTPSHQVTQMGQEVILRCVPISNHLYFYWYRQILGQKVEFLVSFYNNEISEKSEIFDDQFSVERPDGSNFTLKIRSTKLEDSAMYFCASSARSGDKANIQYFGAGTRLSVL.

The genes are TRBV27 and TRBJ2-2, with D perhaps TRBD1 or TRBD2 (5 bases each). The CDR3 has 14 residues. Between the trimmed V and J ends, which lost 3 bases and 5 bases, there was a span of 10 bases. Germline lookup yields CDR1 MNHEY and CDR2 SMNVEV (reference sequence). The CDR3 protein is CASSLAGSTGELFF. In DNA form, the CDR3 reads TGTGCCAGCAGTTTGGCAGGGAGTACCGGGGAGCTGTTTTTT.

Concerning this clone: Other DNA variants within this sample encode the same CDR3. The rearrangement uses TRBV2 and TRBJ1-5; D remains ambiguous. V shed 6 bases and J shed 1 base, with 4 bases lying between them. The CDR3 runs to 12 residues. Germline CDR1 is SNHLY and CDR2 is FYNNEI. This chain's CDR3 is CASRDSNQPQHF. For the CDR3, the DNA is TGTGCCAGCAGGGACAGCAATCAGCCCCAGCATTTT.

The genes are TRBV28 and TRBJ2-1; D perhaps matches TRBD1 (5 bases). V lost 2 bases, J lost 7 bases, and 24 bases lay in between. Per germline, CDR1 MDHEN and CDR2 SYDVKM. The CDR3 length is 18 residues. CDR3 in DNA: TGTGCCAGCAGTTTAGCCAGGGATTTATTCTCGAGCAAAAATGAGCAGTTCTTC. The encoded protein is CASSLARDLFSSKNEQFF.

V is TRBV10-1 and J is TRBJ2-3, with 14 positions matching TRBD2. This CDR3 has 15 amino acids. In germline, CDR1 is WNHNN, CDR2 SYGVQD (reference sequence). With V trimmed by 9 bases and J by 5 bases, 7 bases remained unmatched. The CDR3 region has the DNA TGCGCCAGAGAGGGACTAGCGGGAGTTGTAGATACGCAGTATTTT. It encodes CAREGLAGVVDTQYF.

The chain combines TRBV5-4 with TRBJ2-5; 8 bases agree with TRBD2. CDR3 size: 17 residues. Trimming took 7 bases from V and 4 from J; bases not matched to a gene: 18. The germline CDR1 and CDR2 sequences are SGHNT and YYREEE (reference sequence). The CDR3 DNA follows: TGTGCCAGCTCACCCTTGTCGGGGGGGGCCTTCGGAGAGACCCAGTACTTC. Translated: CASSPLSGGAFGETQYF. The variable domain in full, completed from reference TRBV5-4 and TRBJ2-5, reads ETGVTQSPTHLIKTRGQQVTLRCSSQSGHNTVSWYQQALGQGPQFIFQYYREEENGRGNFPPRFSGLQFPNYSSELNVNALELDDSALYLCASSPLSGGAFGETQYFGPGTRLLVL.

The chain couples TRBV2 to TRBJ1-2, with D uncertain. V lost 5 bases, J lost 4 bases, and 8 bases lay in between. CDR1 and CDR2 from the germline V gene are SNHLY and FYNNEI. This CDR3 comprises 12 residues. CDR3 nucleotides: TGTGCCAGCAGTCCCAGGTTCTATGGCTACACCTTC. It codes for CASSPRFYGYTF.

The V call is TRBV4-1, the J call TRBJ2-5, with D perhaps being TRBD1 or TRBD2 (6 bases each). The V gene lost 1 base and the J gene lost 5 bases, with 20 bases spanning the gap. The germline gives CDR1 MGHRA, CDR2 YSYEKL. The CDR3 spans 17 residues. CDR3 in DNA: TGCGCCAGCAGCCAAGCCCCCCCGGGGGCAGCCCAGGAGACCCAGTACTTC. It is translated as CASSQAPPGAAQETQYF.

For this clone: Other nucleotide sequences in the sample specify the same CDR3. The chain joins TRBV15 to TRBJ1-2; no clear D. The CDR3 is 14 amino acids. Deletions cut 3 bases from V and 2 bases from J, with 10 bases between. Germline V gene sequence: CDR1 LNHNV, CDR2 YYDKDF (reference sequence). The CDR3 spells CATSSRGANYGYTF. The CDR3 coding sequence is TGTGCCACCAGCAGCCGGGGAGCGAACTATGGCTACACCTTC.

CDR3 sequence: CASSLGRGGETQYF. CDR3 sequence (DNA): TGTGCCAGCAGCTTAGGCAGGGGGGGAGAGACCCAGTACTTC. The chain recombines TRBV5-4 with TRBJ2-5, with D tentatively TRBD1 or TRBD2 (7 bases each). Trimming shortened V by 2 bases and J by 4 bases, and 12 bases separated the two germline ends. From germline, CDR1 is SGHNT and CDR2 YYREEE (reference sequence). CDR3 length equals 14 residues.

The chain employs TRBV5-1 and TRBJ2-1; 7 nucleotides match TRBD2. The CDR3 has 11 residues. Germline CDR1 reads SGHRS; CDR2 reads YFSETQ. After removal of 2 bases from V and 10 bases from J, the junction contained 0 bases not matched to a gene. The CDR3 spells CASSLLAEQFF. CDR3 bases: TGCGCCAGCAGCTTACTAGCGGAGCAGTTCTTC.

V and J are TRBV25-1 and TRBJ2-2, with 8 bases fitting TRBD1. Per germline, CDR1 MGHDK and CDR2 SYGVNS. CDR3 size: 15 residues. The junction had 7 bases not matched to a gene; V was cut back by 5 bases and J by 5 bases. CDR3 in amino acids: CASSRWTGWTGELFF. CDR3 bases: TGTGCCAGCAGTCGTTGGACAGGGTGGACCGGGGAGCTGTTTTTT.

CDR3 bases: TGTGCCACCTCTTTTCAGGATCAGCCCCAGCATTTT. Translation gives CATSFQDQPQHF. The chain is built from TRBV15 and TRBJ1-5; D is ambiguous. Germline CDR1 and CDR2: LNHNV and YYDKDF (reference sequence). Trimming shortened V by 8 bases and J by 5 bases, and 10 bases separated the two germline ends. The length of the CDR3 is 12 residues.

V gene TRBV9 combines with J gene TRBJ2-2; 10 positions match TRBD2. The germline CDR1 and CDR2 sequences are SGDLS and YYNGEE. V lost 0 bases to trimming and J lost 3 bases; unmatched junction nucleotides: 5. CDR3 length: 17 residues. CDR3 residues: CASSVEREGLYTGELFF. The DNA of the CDR3 is TGTGCCAGCAGCGTAGAGCGGGAGGGCCTCTACACCGGGGAGCTGTTTTTT.

The chain links TRBV9 to TRBJ1-1, with TRBD1 identical over 7 bases. From germline, CDR1 is SGDLS and CDR2 YYNGEE. This CDR3 has 12 amino acids. Losses at the gene ends were 5 bases for V and 4 bases for J; bases not matched to a gene: 2. CDR3 nucleotides: TGTGCCAGCAGGTCAGGGGGCACTGAAGCTTTCTTT. Its translation is CASRSGGTEAFF.

The chain is built from TRBV10-3 and TRBJ1-6; maybe TRBD1 (5 bases). This CDR3 is built from 17 residues. Trimming removed 3 bases from V and 9 bases from J, with 21 bases in between. CDR1 and CDR2 (germline): ENHRY, SYGVKD. The DNA for the CDR3 is TGTGCCATCAGTGATCCGGCCTTCACGGGGGATAGTTCACCCCTCCACTTT. Protein sequence: CAISDPAFTGDSSPLHF.